The present T cell receptor (beta chain) was sequenced within a study of blood T cell repertoires in COVID-19. This clone was counted only a few times. The ends lost 0 bases at V and 5 bases at J; junction bases unmatched: 7. CDR1 MNHEY and CDR2 SVGAGI come from the germline V gene. The CDR3 runs 16 residues. Data came from immunoSEQ multiplex PCR; TCRdb stores just in-frame clones and leaves some out. Among 95,000 to 150,000 clones listed, 75% to 90% were seen once. The rearrangement uses TRBV6-5 and TRBJ2-7; 10 bases agree with TRBD1. The material sequenced was peripheral blood. The receptor comes from a man aged 35 to 55 with acute or convalescent COVID-19. In DNA form, the CDR3 reads TGTGCCAGCAGTTACTCGTCGACAGGGGGCTGGGACGAGCAGTACTTC. Its protein product is CASSYSSTGGWDEQYF.